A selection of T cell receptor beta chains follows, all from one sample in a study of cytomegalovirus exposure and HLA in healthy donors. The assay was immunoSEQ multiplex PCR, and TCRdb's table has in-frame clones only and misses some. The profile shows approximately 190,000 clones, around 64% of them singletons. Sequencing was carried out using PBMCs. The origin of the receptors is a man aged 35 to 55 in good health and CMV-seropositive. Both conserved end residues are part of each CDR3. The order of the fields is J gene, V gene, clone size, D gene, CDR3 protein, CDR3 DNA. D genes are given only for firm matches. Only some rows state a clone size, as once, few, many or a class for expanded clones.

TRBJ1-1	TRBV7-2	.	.	CASSSQSGDTEAFF	TGTGCCAGCAGCTCTCAGTCTGGAGACACTGAAGCTTTCTTT
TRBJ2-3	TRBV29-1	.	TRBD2	CSVGTSGTDTQYF	TGCAGCGTTGGGACTAGCGGCACAGATACGCAGTATTTT
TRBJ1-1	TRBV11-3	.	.	CASSAPVGGGLAFF	TGTGCCAGCAGCGCCCCCGTGGGGGGTGGGTTGGCTTTCTTT
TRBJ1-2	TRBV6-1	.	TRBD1	CASGTGLIGYTF	TGTGCCAGCGGGACAGGCTTAATCGGCTACACCTTC
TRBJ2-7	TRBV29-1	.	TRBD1	CSVLGTAGEQYF	TGCAGCGTCCTAGGGACAGCAGGTGAGCAGTACTTC
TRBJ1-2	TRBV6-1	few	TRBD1	CASRDGQGVGGYTF	TGTGCCAGCAGGGATGGACAGGGGGTCGGTGGCTACACCTTC
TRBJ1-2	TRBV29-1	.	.	CSVDSAVGRGGYTF	TGCAGCGTTGACAGCGCGGTTGGGCGGGGAGGCTACACCTTC
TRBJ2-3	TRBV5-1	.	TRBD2	CASSRSGGGLDTQYF	TGCGCCAGCAGCAGAAGCGGGGGGGGTCTTGATACGCAGTATTTT
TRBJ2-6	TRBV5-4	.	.	CASSLGRPGANVLTF	TGTGCCAGCAGCTTAGGGAGGCCGGGGGCCAACGTCCTGACTTTC
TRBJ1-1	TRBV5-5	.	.	CASSLESGQAFF	TGTGCCAGCAGCTTGGAATCAGGTCAGGCTTTCTTT
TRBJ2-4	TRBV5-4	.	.	CASSLVDGRGNIQYF	TGTGCCAGCAGCTTGGTTGACGGCCGGGGGAACATTCAGTACTTC
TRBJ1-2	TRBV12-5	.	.	CASGLASNYGYTF	TGTGCTAGTGGTTTGGCCAGTAACTATGGCTACACCTTC
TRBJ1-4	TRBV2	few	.	CASRQGYGEKLFF	TGTGCCAGCAGGCAGGGATATGGCGAAAAACTGTTTTTT
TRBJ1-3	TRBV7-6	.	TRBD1	CASSRPVTGDVGNTIYF	TGTGCCAGCAGCCGGCCAGTGACAGGGGATGTCGGAAACACCATATATTTT
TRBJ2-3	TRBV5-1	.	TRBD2	CASSPGLAGGLGNF	TGCGCCAGCAGCCCAGGACTAGCGGGGGGCTTAGGGAACTTT
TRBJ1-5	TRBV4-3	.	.	CASSSTGGGQPQHF	TGCGCCAGCAGCTCTACGGGGGGCGGTCAGCCCCAGCATTTT